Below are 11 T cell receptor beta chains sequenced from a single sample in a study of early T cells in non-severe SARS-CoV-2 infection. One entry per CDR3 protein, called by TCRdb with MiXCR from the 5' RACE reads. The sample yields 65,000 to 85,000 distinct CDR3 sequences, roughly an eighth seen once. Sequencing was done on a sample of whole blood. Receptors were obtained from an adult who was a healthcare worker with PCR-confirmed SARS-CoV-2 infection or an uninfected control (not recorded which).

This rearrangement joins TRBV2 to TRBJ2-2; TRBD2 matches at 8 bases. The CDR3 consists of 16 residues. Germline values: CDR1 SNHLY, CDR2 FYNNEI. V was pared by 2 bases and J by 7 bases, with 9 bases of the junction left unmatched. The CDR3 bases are TGTGCCAGCAGTGAACTGCCGGGGGGGCAGAACGGGGAGCTGTTTTTT. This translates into CASSELPGGQNGELFF.

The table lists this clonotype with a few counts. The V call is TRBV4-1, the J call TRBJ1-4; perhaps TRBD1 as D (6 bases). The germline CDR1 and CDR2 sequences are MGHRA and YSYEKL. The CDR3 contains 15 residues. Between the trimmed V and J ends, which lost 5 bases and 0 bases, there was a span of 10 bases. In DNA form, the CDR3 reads TGCGCCAGCAGCTACAGGGAGTCAACTAATGAAAAACTGTTTTTT. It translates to CASSYRESTNEKLFF.

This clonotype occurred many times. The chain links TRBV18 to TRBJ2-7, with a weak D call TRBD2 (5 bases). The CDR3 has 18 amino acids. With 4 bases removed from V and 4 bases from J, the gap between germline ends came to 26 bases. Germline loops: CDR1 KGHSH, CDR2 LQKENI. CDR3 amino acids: CASSLRHLEVGFWYEQYF. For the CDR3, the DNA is TGTGCCAGCTCACTCAGGCACTTGGAGGTTGGTTTTTGGTACGAGCAGTACTTC.

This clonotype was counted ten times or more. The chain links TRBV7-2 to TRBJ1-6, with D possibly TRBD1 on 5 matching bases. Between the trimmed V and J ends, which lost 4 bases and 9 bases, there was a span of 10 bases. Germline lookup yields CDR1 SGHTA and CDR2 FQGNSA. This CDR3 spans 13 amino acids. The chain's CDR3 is CASSSGPVSPLHF. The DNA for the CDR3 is TGTGCCAGCAGCTCAGGGCCTGTTTCACCCCTCCACTTT.

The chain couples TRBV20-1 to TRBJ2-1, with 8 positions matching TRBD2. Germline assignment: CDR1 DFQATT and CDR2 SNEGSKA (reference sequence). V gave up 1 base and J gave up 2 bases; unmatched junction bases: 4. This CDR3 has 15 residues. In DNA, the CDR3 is TGCAGTGCTAGAGTCCGAGCGGGGGCCTACAATGAGCAGTTCTTC. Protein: CSARVRAGAYNEQFF.

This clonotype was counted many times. CDR3 amino acids: CASVRNNEQFF. The CDR3 DNA sequence: TGTGCCAGTGTTCGTAACAATGAGCAGTTCTTC. The V gene is TRBV19, the J gene TRBJ2-1; D call uncertain. Per the germline V gene, CDR1 is LNHDA and CDR2 is SQIVND (reference sequence). Trimming left V 8 bases short and J 5 bases short, with 7 bases between. The CDR3 runs to 11 residues.

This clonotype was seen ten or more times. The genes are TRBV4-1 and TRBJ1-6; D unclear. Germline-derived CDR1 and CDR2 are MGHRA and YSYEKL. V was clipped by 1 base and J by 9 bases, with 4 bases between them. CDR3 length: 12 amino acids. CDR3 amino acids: CASSQVGSPLHF. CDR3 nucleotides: TGCGCCAGCAGCCAAGTTGGTTCACCCCTCCACTTT.

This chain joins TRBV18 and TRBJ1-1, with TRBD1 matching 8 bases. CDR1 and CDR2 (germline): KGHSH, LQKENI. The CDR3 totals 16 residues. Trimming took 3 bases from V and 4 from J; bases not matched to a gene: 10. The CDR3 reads CASSPAVTGEGTEAFF. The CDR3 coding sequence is TGTGCCAGCTCACCGGCCGTGACAGGGGAGGGCACTGAAGCTTTCTTT. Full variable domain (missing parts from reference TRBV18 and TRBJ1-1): NAGVMQNPRHLVRRRGQEARLRCSPMKGHSHVYWYRQLPEEGLKFMVYLQKENIIDESGMPKERFSAEFPKEGPSILRIQQVVRGDSAAYFCASSPAVTGEGTEAFFGQGTRLTVV.

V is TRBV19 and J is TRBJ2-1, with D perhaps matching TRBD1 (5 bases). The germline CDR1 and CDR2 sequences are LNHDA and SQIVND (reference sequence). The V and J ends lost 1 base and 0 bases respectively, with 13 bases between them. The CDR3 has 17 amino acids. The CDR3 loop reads CASSIVGRVSSYNEQFF. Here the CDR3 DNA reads TGTGCCAGTAGTATAGTCGGCAGGGTGAGCTCCTACAATGAGCAGTTCTTC.

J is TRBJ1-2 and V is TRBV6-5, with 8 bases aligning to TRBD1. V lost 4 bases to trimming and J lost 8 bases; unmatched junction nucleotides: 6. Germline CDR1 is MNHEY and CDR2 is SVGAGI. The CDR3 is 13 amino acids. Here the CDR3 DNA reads TGTGCCAGCAGTTCCCAGGGGGCGAGCGGCTACACCTTC. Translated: CASSSQGASGYTF.

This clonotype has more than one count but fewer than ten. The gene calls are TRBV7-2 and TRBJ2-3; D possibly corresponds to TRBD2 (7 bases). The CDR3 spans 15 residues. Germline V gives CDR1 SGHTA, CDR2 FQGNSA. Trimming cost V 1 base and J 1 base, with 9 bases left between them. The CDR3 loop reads CASSLDGGRTDTQYF. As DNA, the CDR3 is TGTGCCAGCAGCTTAGACGGGGGGCGCACAGATACGCAGTATTTT.